The entry below gives a single T cell receptor (beta chain) sequence along with its context. What it binds is unknown. Treatment in this sample: roughly 18 received Ad26.COV2.S at low or high dose, single or two shots; five or six received placebo; per-sample allocation not given. Sampling was performed 63 days after the first vaccine or placebo injection. There are 13 residues in the CDR3. J lost 9 bases, V lost 10 bases, and 9 bases had no gene match. Germline assignment: CDR1 LNHDA and CDR2 SQIVND (reference sequence). Measured with immunoSEQ multiplex PCR; TCRdb has only the in-frame clones, and not every one. Among around 300,000 clones, 65% to 90% were seen once, and the ten largest hold about 11%. This specimen comes from a study of Ad26.COV2.S vaccination and SARS-CoV-2 variants. As for the study in general: Ad26.COV2.S shots went into the muscle once or twice, 56 days apart.

General study results and limits: People given the vaccine had a wider spike-specific TCR breadth than placebo recipients did. Analytic work on TCR breadth and depth might have understated the full extent of total T cell responses. Participants given vaccine showed non-spike TCR breadth similar to that of placebo recipients.

The receptor was derived from a person between 18 and 60 years old who received the Ad26.COV2.S COVID-19 vaccine or a placebo. The starting material was peripheral blood, obtained in a trial of Ad26.COV2.S vaccine versus placebo. The chain uses TRBV19 and TRBJ2-2; TRBD2 matches 9 bases. The CDR3 reads CATAREGLWELFF. DNA of the CDR3: TGTGCCACGGCGCGGGAGGGCCTGTGGGAGCTGTTTTTT.